The 26 T cell receptor beta chains presented below share a single source sample, sequenced in a study of cytomegalovirus exposure and HLA in healthy donors (dated by TCRdb to about 2017). Libraries were built with the immunoSEQ multiplex PCR assay. For the multiplex PCR, a mixture combining 60 forward primers for TCR Vbeta segments and 13 reverse primers for TCR Jbeta segments was used. TCRdb obtained this table from immuneACCESS and retained in-frame rearrangements with V and J assigned. These tables miss some clones; where compared with another copy, unresolved V genes account for less than half of the shortfall, and the remainder is unexplained. The sample includes 70,000 to 95,000 clones, with over 60% observed a single time. 0.8% to 1.1% of the sample is held by the ten biggest clonotypes. Sequenced sample: PBMCs. These receptors were collected from a male donor in good health and CMV-seronegative.

This chain uses TRBV15 with TRBJ2-5, with 7 positions matching TRBD2. This CDR3 contains 15 residues. The J segment lost 5 bases and the V segment lost 4 bases, leaving 10 bases of the junction unmatched. The germline CDR1 and CDR2 sequences are LNHNV and YYDKDF (reference sequence). CDR3 residues: CATSIQRGQGETQYF. Here the CDR3 DNA reads TGTGCCACCAGCATTCAGCGGGGCCAAGGGGAGACCCAGTACTTC.

This chain uses TRBV5-6 with TRBJ2-1, with TRBD2 matching 9 bases. CDR1 is SGHDT and CDR2 is YYEEEE in the germline V gene. V gave up 2 bases and J gave up 4 bases; unmatched junction bases: 7. The CDR3 covers 16 residues. The chain's CDR3 is CASSLVASGMYNEQFF. The CDR3 coding sequence is TGTGCCAGCAGCTTAGTGGCTAGCGGGATGTACAATGAGCAGTTCTTC. Based on the CDR3 plus reference TRBV5-6 and TRBJ2-1, the full variable domain is DAGVTQSPTHLIKTRGQQVTLRCSPKSGHDTVSWYQQALGQGPQFIFQYYEEEERQRGNFPDRFSGHQFPNYSSELNVNALLLGDSALYLCASSLVASGMYNEQFFGPGTRLTVL.

The gene calls are TRBV6-4 and TRBJ2-2; TRBD1 is a possible D gene (5 bases). The V end lost 2 bases, the J end lost 2 bases, and 9 bases lay between the germline ends. The germline gives CDR1 MRHNA, CDR2 SNTAGT. This CDR3 contains 15 residues. The CDR3 spells CASSDGDRNTGELFF. Written as DNA, the CDR3 is TGTGCCAGCAGTGACGGTGACAGAAACACCGGGGAGCTGTTTTTT.

J is TRBJ1-2 and V is TRBV4-3; 8 bases match TRBD1. Germline CDR1 LGHNA, CDR2 YSLEER. The CDR3 sequence is 13 residues long. J gave up 4 bases and V 4 bases, and 2 bases lay outside the gene matches. The CDR3 is CASSRGQGYGYTF. CDR3 bases: TGCGCCAGCAGCCGTGGACAGGGCTATGGCTACACCTTC.

This chain uses TRBV5-1 with TRBJ2-3, with TRBD1 as a possible D gene (7 bases). V dropped 4 bases and J dropped 6 bases, with 24 bases sitting between them. Germline V gives CDR1 SGHRS, CDR2 YFSETQ. The CDR3 spans 17 residues. CDR3 sequence: CASSRGAKGARVDTQYF. The CDR3 nucleotides are TGCGCCAGCAGCCGCGGGGCCAAGGGGGCGCGTGTTGATACGCAGTATTTT.

This clone showed up just a few times. The DNA of the CDR3 is TGTGCCAGCAGCCAGGGGACTAGTGGTTTCGGGGAGCTGTTTTTT. This encodes CASSQGTSGFGELFF. The genes are TRBV7-7 and TRBJ2-2, with TRBD2 identical over 8 bases. The ends lost 5 bases at V and 7 bases at J; junction bases unmatched: 9. The CDR3 contains 15 residues. Germline V CDR1 and CDR2: SSHAT, FNYEAQ (reference sequence).

The chain has TRBV2 and TRBJ2-5; TRBD2 agrees at 13 bases. Judging by the DNA end, TRBJ2-7 fits better; the J call may be wrong. CDR3 size: 15 residues. Germline lookup yields CDR1 SNHLY and CDR2 FYNNEI. The DNA of the CDR3 is TGTGCCAGCAGTGAAGGGACTAGCGGGAGCTACGAGCAGTACTTC. This translates into CASSEGTSGSYEQYF.

The chain joins TRBV12-5 to TRBJ2-1; TRBD1 is a possible D gene (5 bases). V was shortened by 7 bases and J by 0 bases, with 10 bases between the two germline ends. There are 14 residues in the CDR3. The germline V gene encodes CDR1 LGHNT and CDR2 FRNRAP. CDR3 bases: TGTGCTAGTGCCCGACAGAGCTCCTACAATGAGCAGTTCTTC. Its translation is CASARQSSYNEQFF. Full variable domain (missing parts from reference TRBV12-5 and TRBJ2-1): DARVTQTPRHKVTEMGQEVTMRCQPILGHNTVFWYRQTMMQGLELLAYFRNRAPLDDSGMPKDRFSAEMPDATLATLKIQPSEPRDSAVYFCASARQSSYNEQFFGPGTRLTVL.

The V call is TRBV6-1, the J call TRBJ2-2; 7 nucleotides align to TRBD1. Germline-derived CDR1 and CDR2 are MNHNS and SASEGT. The trim removed 6 bases at V and 4 bases at J, leaving 5 bases unmatched. This CDR3 spans 14 amino acids. This chain's CDR3 is CASRETGSTGELFF. The CDR3, as DNA: TGTGCCAGCAGAGAGACAGGGAGCACCGGGGAGCTGTTTTTT.

The table lists this clone with a few counts. The chain uses TRBV29-1 and TRBJ1-3; 8 positions match TRBD1. The ends lost 4 bases at V and 9 bases at J; junction bases unmatched: 14. The CDR3 consists of 15 residues. The germline V gene encodes CDR1 SQVTM and CDR2 ANQGSEA. This CDR3 is CSVAPGQGGDGTIYF. As DNA, the CDR3 is TGCAGCGTTGCCCCAGGACAGGGAGGGGATGGCACCATATATTTT.

The chain links TRBV9 to TRBJ2-3; tentative D call: TRBD2 (5 bases). CDR3 length: 14 amino acids. Germline CDR1 reads SGDLS; CDR2 reads YYNGEE. The V end was cut by 4 bases, the J end by 5 bases, with 14 bases between. Here the CDR3 reads CASSLTRTRDTQYF. In nucleotides, the CDR3 is TGTGCCAGCAGCCTAACCCGGACTCGAGATACGCAGTATTTT.

The chain is built from TRBV25-1 and TRBJ2-1; tentative D call: TRBD1 (6 bases). Trimming removed 1 base from V and 5 bases from J, with 9 bases in between. The CDR3 spans 14 residues. Germline CDR1 MGHDK, CDR2 SYGVNS. The CDR3 DNA sequence: TGTGCCAGCAGTGAATTGGGACAAGACAATGAGCAGTTCTTC. It translates to CASSELGQDNEQFF.

The genes are TRBV19 and TRBJ2-7, with D possibly matching TRBD2 (7 bases). This CDR3 has 14 residues. Germline CDR1 LNHDA, CDR2 SQIVND (reference sequence). The ends were cut back, 5 bases at V and 2 bases at J, with 13 bases in the middle. CDR3 sequence: CASSYREGTYEQYF. The CDR3 DNA follows: TGTGCCAGTAGTTACAGGGAGGGGACCTACGAGCAGTACTTC.

This chain connects TRBV4-3 to TRBJ1-2, with 9 nucleotides matching TRBD1. V lost 1 base to trimming and J lost 7 bases; unmatched junction nucleotides: 4. There are 14 residues in the CDR3. Germline V gene data show CDR1 as LGHNA and CDR2 as YSLEER. CDR3 DNA sequence: TGCGCCAGCAGCCAAGTCGACAGGGGGTCTGGCTACACCTTC. It translates to CASSQVDRGSGYTF.

This clone was observed a few times. This sequence joins TRBV5-1 and TRBJ2-7; 7 nucleotides agree with TRBD1. Losses at the gene ends were 6 bases for V and 6 bases for J; bases not matched to a gene: 18. Looked up from germline, CDR1 is SGHRS and CDR2 is YFSETQ. This CDR3 spans 16 amino acids. The CDR3 DNA follows: TGCGCCAGCACTTTTGAGGCAACAGGGGCGCAGGGCGAGCAGTACTTC. Its protein product is CASTFEATGAQGEQYF.

To note about this clone: Its ends do not fully match the called genes, so a read error is possible. The chain uses TRBV9 and TRBJ2-7; D is perhaps TRBD1 (5 bases). Germline-derived CDR1 and CDR2 are SGDLS and YYNGEE. The CDR3 loop spans 18 amino acids. The CDR3 sequence is CASSVDQGLVLIAYGQYF. CDR3 nucleotides: TGTGCCAGCAGCGTAGATCAGGGTTTAGTCCTAATTGCCTACGGGCAGTACTTC.

This clone was found a few times. The gene calls are TRBV5-5 and TRBJ1-1; D gene unclear. V lost 4 bases and J lost 1, with 11 bases in between. The length of the CDR3 is 14 residues. Germline CDR1 reads SGHKS; CDR2 reads YYEKEE (reference sequence). The CDR3 DNA reads TGTGCCAGCAGCATGGACCGGAGGAACACTGAAGCTTTCTTT. Translated, it gives CASSMDRRNTEAFF.

The CDR3: CASSAGQGTYEQYF. In DNA form, the CDR3 reads TGCGCCAGCAGCGCCGGACAGGGGACCTACGAGCAGTACTTC. This chain links TRBV5-1 with TRBJ2-7; 9 nucleotides line up with TRBD1. CDR1 is SGHRS and CDR2 is YFSETQ in the germline V gene. The CDR3 runs to 14 residues. The trim removed 4 bases at V and 2 bases at J, leaving 4 bases unmatched.

J is TRBJ1-2 and V is TRBV7-9; 9 nucleotides match TRBD1. The CDR3 spans 15 residues. Germline CDR1 SEHNR, CDR2 FQNEAQ (reference sequence). V lost 5 bases, J lost 7 bases, and 11 bases stayed unmatched. The CDR3 bases are TGTGCCAGCAGCCCATGGACAGGGGTGGGTGCTGGCTACACCTTC. Its translation: CASSPWTGVGAGYTF.

The CDR3 DNA sequence: TGCGCCAGCAGCCAAGATCAGGGGTTGGGGTCCTACAATGAGCAGTTCTTC. Its protein product is CASSQDQGLGSYNEQFF. V and J are TRBV4-3 and TRBJ2-1, with TRBD1 as a possible D gene (6 bases). The V end was cut by 0 bases, the J end by 1 base, with 13 bases between. The CDR3 contains 17 residues. The V gene's germline CDR1 is LGHNA and CDR2 YSLEER.

The genes are TRBV4-2 and TRBJ1-5; D remains ambiguous. V lost 0 bases, J lost 9 bases, and 12 bases lay in between. The CDR3 is 14 residues long. In germline, CDR1 is LGHNA, CDR2 YNFKEQ. CDR3 DNA sequence: TGTGCCAGCAGCCAAGACGTCCAGGATGGGCCCCAGCATTTT. Its protein is CASSQDVQDGPQHF.

The V gene is TRBV29-1, the J gene TRBJ1-1; no firm D call. CDR1 is SQVTM, CDR2 ANQGSEA, per germline. The CDR3 is 10 residues long. V lost 7 bases and J 4 bases, leaving 7 bases between the germline ends. Here the CDR3 DNA reads TGCAGCGGTTTCTCCACTGAAGCTTTCTTT. This gives the protein CSGFSTEAFF. The full variable domain, its missing parts supplied by reference TRBV29-1 and TRBJ1-1, is SAVISQKPSRDICQRGTSLTIQCQVDSQVTMMFWYRQQPGQSLTLIATANQGSEATYESGFVIDKFPISRPNLTFSTLTVSNMSPEDSSIYLCSGFSTEAFFGQGTRLTVV.

The chain combines TRBV28 with TRBJ1-2; TRBD1 might be the D (6 bases). CDR1 is MDHEN and CDR2 is SYDVKM in the germline V gene. The ends were cut back, 5 bases at V and 0 bases at J, with 13 bases in the middle. This CDR3 has 15 amino acids. The CDR3 DNA follows: TGTGCCAGCAGTGGAACAGGGCCAGCTAACTATGGCTACACCTTC. This codes for CASSGTGPANYGYTF.

The V and J genes are TRBV2 and TRBJ1-6; possibly TRBD1 for D (6 bases). The CDR3 is 14 residues long. Germline CDR1 SNHLY, CDR2 FYNNEI. Trimming left V 6 bases short and J 5 bases short, with 11 bases between. The CDR3 DNA reads as TGTGCCAGCAGAAGGGGGAGGGATAATTCACCCCTCCACTTT. Amino acid sequence: CASRRGRDNSPLHF.

The CDR3 is CASSLEVAGGNEQFF. In DNA, the CDR3 is TGTGCCAGCAGCTTGGAGGTAGCGGGGGGCAATGAGCAGTTCTTC. The J gene is TRBJ2-1, the V gene TRBV5-4; 10 nucleotides line up with TRBD2. V trimming: 0 bases; J trimming: 6 bases; junction bases outside the gene matches: 3. The CDR3 has 15 residues. Looked up from germline, CDR1 is SGHNT and CDR2 is YYREEE (reference sequence).

This clone was detected a few times. The chain carries TRBV5-5 and TRBJ1-5; possibly TRBD1 for D (6 bases). Germline V gives CDR1 SGHKS, CDR2 YYEKEE (reference sequence). The CDR3 spans 14 residues. The ends were cut back, 3 bases at V and 3 bases at J, with 10 bases in the middle. This chain's CDR3 is CASSYGQTNQPQHF. CDR3 bases: TGTGCCAGCAGCTACGGACAGACCAATCAGCCCCAGCATTTT.